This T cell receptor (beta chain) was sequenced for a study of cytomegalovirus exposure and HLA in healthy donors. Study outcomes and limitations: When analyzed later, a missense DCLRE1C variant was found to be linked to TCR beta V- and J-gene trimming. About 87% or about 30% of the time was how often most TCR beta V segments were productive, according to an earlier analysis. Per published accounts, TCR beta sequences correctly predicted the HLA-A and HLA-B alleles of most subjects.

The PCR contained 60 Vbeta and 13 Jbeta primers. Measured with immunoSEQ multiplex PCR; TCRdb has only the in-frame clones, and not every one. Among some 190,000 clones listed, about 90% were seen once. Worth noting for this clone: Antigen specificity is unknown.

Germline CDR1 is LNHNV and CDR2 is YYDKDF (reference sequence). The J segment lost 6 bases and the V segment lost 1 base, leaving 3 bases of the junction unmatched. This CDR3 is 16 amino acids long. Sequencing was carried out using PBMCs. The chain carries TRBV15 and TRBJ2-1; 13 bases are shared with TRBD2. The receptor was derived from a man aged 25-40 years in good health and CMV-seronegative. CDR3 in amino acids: CATSRGGLAGFNEQFF. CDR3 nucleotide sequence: TGTGCCACCAGCAGAGGGGGACTAGCGGGATTCAATGAGCAGTTCTTC. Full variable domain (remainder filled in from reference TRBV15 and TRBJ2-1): DAMVIQNPRYQVTQFGKPVTLSCSQTLNHNVMYWYQQKSSQAPKLLFHYYDKDFNNEADTPDNFQSRRPNTSFCFLDIRSPGLGDTAMYLCATSRGGLAGFNEQFFGPGTRLTVL.